These T cell receptor beta chains were read from a single sample in a study of T cell responses to AZD1222 COVID-19 vaccine. Assay: immunoSEQ multiplex PCR; the TCRdb copy retains only in-frame clones and omits some. The sample includes more than 150,000 clones, just over 90% of them seen just once. The specimen was peripheral blood, collected on day 0 of AZD1222 vaccination. The receptors were gathered from an adult in good health. Each CDR3 is given with its conserved first and last residue. A D gene is named only where the DNA matches it firmly. Size tells how often a clone was seen (once, few, many) or the class of an expanded clone, and some rows leave it out.

d_call	v_call	cdr3_length	clone_size	cdr3_aa
TRBD2	TRBV29-1	13	few	CSVPVARGNEQFF
NA	TRBV6-5	14	NA	CASSSGGGIYEQYF
NA	TRBV6-5	14	NA	CASTNFRTNSPLHF
NA	TRBV14	14	NA	CASSLPGHYNEQFF
NA	TRBV5-1	15	NA	CASSLDPSSGNTIYF
NA	TRBV6-2/TRBV6-3	14	few	CASSLAVLKETQYF
NA	TRBV14	17	NA	CASSQPGALPVVDEQFF
NA	TRBV28	17	once	CASSLFPGTPGIGGYTF
NA	TRBV12-3/TRBV12-4	13	NA	CASSLALRTAYTF
TRBD2	TRBV28	16	NA	CASSLRLAGGGSEQYF
NA	TRBV11-3	14	NA	CASSLGGSEGEQYF
NA	TRBV2	16	NA	CASSEGAYGSGNTIYF
TRBD1	TRBV5-1	16	NA	CASSWGNRGFSYEQYF
NA	TRBV25-1	13	NA	CASSERNQETQYF
NA	TRBV7-2	17	NA	CASSSRASRTSTDTQYF
NA	TRBV7-9	15	NA	CASRLTGAPSSIQYF
NA	TRBV19	14	NA	CASTTTGRDYEQYF
TRBD1	TRBV5-6	14	NA	CASRYGTDQETQYF
NA	TRBV18	15	NA	CASSPPEGPLLEAFF
TRBD1	TRBV28	17	NA	CASSSLPGQASGNTIYF
NA	TRBV9	15	NA	CASSVGSSYNSPLHF
NA	TRBV23-1	15	few	CASSQSGLAGNIQYF
NA	TRBV11-2	12	once	CASSIGIDTQYF
TRBD1	TRBV27	15	NA	CASSPGQGVGTEAFF
NA	TRBV5-8	14	NA	CASSLTGRLYEQYF